This T cell receptor beta chain was captured by sequencing in a study of PD-1 blockade in classical Hodgkin lymphoma. For this clone: Its antigen is as yet unknown.

Every patient was affected by relapse after autologous stem cell transplantation, while exposure to brentuximab vedotin was not uniform. Produced via immunoSEQ multiplex PCR; TCRdb's table is partial and in-frame only. Of about 84,000 clones listed, roughly 89% are singletons. Findings of the study overall: Later analyses included only patients treated at least 1 year post-ASCT.

The germline V and J ends were trimmed by 5 bases and 4 bases, with 14 bases remaining between them. The CDR3 length is 14 residues. CDR1 MNHEY and CDR2 SVGAGI come from the germline V gene. This receptor was identified in a human donor with classical Hodgkin lymphoma. The sequences come from peripheral blood mononuclear cells (PBMCs), collected at baseline. The chain carries TRBV6-5 and TRBJ1-2; perhaps TRBD1 as D (5 bases). CDR3 sequence (DNA): TGTGCCAGCAGTGAAGGACGGGGCGGCTATGGCTACACCTTC. It codes for CASSEGRGGYGYTF.